Listed below are T cell receptor beta chains from one sample, sequenced in a study of T cells in Graves' hyperthyroidism and ophthalmopathy. TCRdb re-derived calls from the multiplex PCR reads in MiXCR, one entry per CDR3 protein. The sample records about 540,000 distinct CDR3 sequences, 35% to 55% being singletons. The sample consisted of peripheral blood or thyroid tissue (not recorded which). The origin of the receptors is a woman in her late teens or twenties with Graves' hyperthyroidism. Both conserved end residues are part of each CDR3. The D gene is left open where the match is weak. Clone sizes are given selectively: once, few, many, or a class where the clone is expanded.

J: TRBJ1-1; size: .; D: .; V: TRBV2; DNA: TGTGCCAGTGCGGGGCAGGTTAACACTGAAGCTTTCTTT; CDR3: CASAGQVNTEAFF
J: TRBJ2-7; size: .; D: TRBD2; V: TRBV7-9; DNA: TGTGCCAGCAGCTTAACCGGGACTAGCTTTAGCGAGCAGTACTTC; CDR3: CASSLTGTSFSEQYF
J: TRBJ1-1; size: .; D: .; V: TRBV15; DNA: TGTGCCACCAGCAGCTTAGGGGCGCGCACTGAAGCTTTCTTT; CDR3: CATSSLGARTEAFF
J: TRBJ1-5; size: .; D: TRBD1; V: TRBV29-1; DNA: TGCAGCGTTGAAGATAGGCGGGACAGGACTCATTTT; CDR3: CSVEDRRDRTHF
J: TRBJ1-2; size: .; D: .; V: TRBV29-1; DNA: TGCAGCCATGGTCGGGGGCGGGACACCTATGGCTACACCTTC; CDR3: CSHGRGRDTYGYTF
J: TRBJ1-5; size: .; D: TRBD1; V: TRBV7-9; DNA: TGTGCCAGCAGTTCAGGGGGGGCGGGAGAATATAGCAATCAGCCCCAGCATTTT; CDR3: CASSSGGAGEYSNQPQHF
J: TRBJ2-3; size: .; D: .; V: TRBV7-2; DNA: TGTGCCAGCAGCGACAATAGGGGGGGGTTCACAGATACGCAGTATTTT; CDR3: CASSDNRGGFTDTQYF
J: TRBJ1-5; size: few; D: TRBD1; V: TRBV19; DNA: TGTGCCAGTAGTATATCAGGGGGCTATAGCAATCAGCCCCAGCATTTT; CDR3: CASSISGGYSNQPQHF
J: TRBJ1-2; size: few; D: TRBD1; V: TRBV29-1; DNA: TGCAGCGTTGAAACGTGGGACAGGGGACCTGGCTACACCTTC; CDR3: CSVETWDRGPGYTF
J: TRBJ1-6; size: .; D: TRBD1; V: TRBV10-3; DNA: TGTGCCGCCCGCTCCCGGGACAGGGTTTCACCCCTCCACTTT; CDR3: CAARSRDRVSPLHF
J: TRBJ2-7; size: many; D: TRBD1; V: TRBV15; DNA: TGTGCCACCAGCAGAGGGGGACAGGTCGTCTCCTACGAGCAGTACTTC; CDR3: CATSRGGQVVSYEQYF
J: TRBJ2-6; size: few; D: .; V: TRBV11-2; DNA: TGTGCCAGCGGAATTGGGCGGTCTGGGGCCAACGTCCTGACTTTC; CDR3: CASGIGRSGANVLTF
J: TRBJ2-6; size: .; D: .; V: TRBV29-1; DNA: TGCAGCGTTGAAGATCGCTCAGGGGCCAACGTCCTGACTTTC; CDR3: CSVEDRSGANVLTF
J: TRBJ1-2; size: .; D: .; V: TRBV24-1; DNA: TGTGCCAGCAGTTACGAACTTCGGGGATACTATGGCTACACCTTC; CDR3: CASSYELRGYYGYTF
J: TRBJ1-1; size: .; D: .; V: TRBV25-1; DNA: TGTGCCAGCAGACCTTATGGGAAGGAGACTGAAGCTTTCTTT; CDR3: CASRPYGKETEAFF
J: TRBJ2-7; size: .; D: TRBD2; V: TRBV20-1; DNA: TGCAGTGCCCCCCGTTGGGGGAGGGTCTACGAGCAGTACTTC; CDR3: CSAPRWGRVYEQYF
J: TRBJ2-7; size: .; D: TRBD2; V: TRBV6-2/TRBV6-3; DNA: TGTGCCAGCAGTTACCTAGCGGGAGCGGGTTACGAGCAGTACTTC; CDR3: CASSYLAGAGYEQYF